The entry below describes one TCR beta chain. Its antigen remains unknown. TCRdb redid the calling of the RT-PCR reads with MiXCR, one entry per CDR3 protein. The data contain 590,000 or so distinct CDR3 sequences, approximately 14% of them singletons. These data come from a study of response to subunit inactivated influenza vaccine. The CDR3 runs 15 residues. V was cut by 3 bases and J by 0 bases, with 11 bases left in between. Study-wide results and limits: Authors suggested seasonal influenza vaccinations each recruit few new T cells.

This receptor was obtained from a man aged 50-59 years who received an inactivated influenza vaccine. The rearrangement links TRBV12-3 or TRBV12-4 to TRBJ1-2; no clear D gene. The specimen was PBMCs from blood, collected about 14 days before vaccination. CDR3: CASSFLAVSNYGYTF. As DNA, the CDR3 is TGTGCCAGCAGTTTTCTCGCAGTGTCTAACTATGGCTACACCTTC.